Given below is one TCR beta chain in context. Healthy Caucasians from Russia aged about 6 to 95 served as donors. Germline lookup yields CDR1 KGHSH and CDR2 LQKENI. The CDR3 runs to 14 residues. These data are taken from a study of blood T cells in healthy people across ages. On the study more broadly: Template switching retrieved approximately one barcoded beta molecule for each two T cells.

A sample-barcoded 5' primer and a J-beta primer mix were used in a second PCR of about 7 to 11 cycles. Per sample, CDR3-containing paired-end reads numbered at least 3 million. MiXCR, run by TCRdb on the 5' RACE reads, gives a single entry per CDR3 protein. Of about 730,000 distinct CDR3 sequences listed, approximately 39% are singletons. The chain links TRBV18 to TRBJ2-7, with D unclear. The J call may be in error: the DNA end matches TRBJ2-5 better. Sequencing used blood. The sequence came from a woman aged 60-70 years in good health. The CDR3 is CASSPPSSTETQYF. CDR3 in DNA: TGTGCCAGCTCACCACCGTCCTCGACGGAGACCCAGTACTTC.